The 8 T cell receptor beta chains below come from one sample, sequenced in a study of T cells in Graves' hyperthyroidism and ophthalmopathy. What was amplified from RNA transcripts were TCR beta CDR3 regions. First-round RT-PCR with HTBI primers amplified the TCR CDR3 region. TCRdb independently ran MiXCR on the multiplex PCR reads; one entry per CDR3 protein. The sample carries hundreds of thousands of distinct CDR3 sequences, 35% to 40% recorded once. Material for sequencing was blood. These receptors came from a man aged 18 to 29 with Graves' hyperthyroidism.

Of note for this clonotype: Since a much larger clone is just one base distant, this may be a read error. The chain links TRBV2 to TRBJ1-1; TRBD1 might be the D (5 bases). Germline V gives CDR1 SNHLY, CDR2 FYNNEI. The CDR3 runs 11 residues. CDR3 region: CVTRDRPEAFF. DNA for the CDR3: TGTGTCACCCGGGACCGACCCGAAGCTTTCTTT.

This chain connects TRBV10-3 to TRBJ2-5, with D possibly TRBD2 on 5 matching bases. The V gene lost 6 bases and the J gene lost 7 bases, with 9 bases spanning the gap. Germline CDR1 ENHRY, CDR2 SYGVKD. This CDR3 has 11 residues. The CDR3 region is CAISPAGTQYF. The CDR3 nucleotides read TGTGCCATCAGCCCCGCGGGGACCCAGTACTTC.

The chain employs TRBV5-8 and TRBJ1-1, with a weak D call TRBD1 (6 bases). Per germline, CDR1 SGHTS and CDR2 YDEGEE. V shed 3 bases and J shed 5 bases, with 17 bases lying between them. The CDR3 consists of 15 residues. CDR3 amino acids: CASSSSSRGFTEAFF. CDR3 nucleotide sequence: TGTGCCAGCAGCTCCTCTAGCAGGGGCTTTACTGAAGCTTTCTTT. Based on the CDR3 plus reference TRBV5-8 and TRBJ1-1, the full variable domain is EAGVTQSPTHLIKTRGQQATLRCSPISGHTSVYWYQQALGLGLQFLLWYDEGEERNRGNFPPRFSGRQFPNYSSELNVNALELEDSALYLCASSSSSRGFTEAFFGQGTRLTVV.

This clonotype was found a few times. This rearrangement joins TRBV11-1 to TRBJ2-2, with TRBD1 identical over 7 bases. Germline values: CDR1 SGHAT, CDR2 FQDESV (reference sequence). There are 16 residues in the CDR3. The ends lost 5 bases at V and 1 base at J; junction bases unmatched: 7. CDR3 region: CASSNRQGGNTGELFF. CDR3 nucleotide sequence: TGTGCCAGCAGCAATAGACAGGGCGGGAACACCGGGGAGCTGTTTTTT.

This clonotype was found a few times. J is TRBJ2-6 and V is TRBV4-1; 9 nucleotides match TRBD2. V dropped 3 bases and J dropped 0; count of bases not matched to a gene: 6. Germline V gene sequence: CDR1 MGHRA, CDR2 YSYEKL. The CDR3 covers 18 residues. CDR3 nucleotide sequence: TGCGCCAGCAGCCACACACTAGCGGGTGACTCTGGGGCCAACGTCCTGACTTTC. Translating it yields CASSHTLAGDSGANVLTF.

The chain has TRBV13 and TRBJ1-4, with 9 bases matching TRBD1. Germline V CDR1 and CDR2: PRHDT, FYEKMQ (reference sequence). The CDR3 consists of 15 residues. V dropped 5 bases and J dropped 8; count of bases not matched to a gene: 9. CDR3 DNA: TGTGCCAGCAGCCCCAGACAGGGGGGCGGAGAAAAACTGTTTTTT. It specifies CASSPRQGGGEKLFF. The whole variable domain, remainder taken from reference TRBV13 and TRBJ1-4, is AAGVIQSPRHLIKEKRETATLKCYPIPRHDTVYWYQQGPGQDPQFLISFYEKMQSDKGSIPDRFSAQQFSDYHSELNMSSLELGDSALYFCASSPRQGGGEKLFFGSGTQLSVL.

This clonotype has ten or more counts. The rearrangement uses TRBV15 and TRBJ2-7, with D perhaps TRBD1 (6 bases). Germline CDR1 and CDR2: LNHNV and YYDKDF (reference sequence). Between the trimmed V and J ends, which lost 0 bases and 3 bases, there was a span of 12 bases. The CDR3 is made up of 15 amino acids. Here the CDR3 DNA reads TGTGCCACCAGCAGAGATCTCGGACAGAACTACGAGCAGTACTTC. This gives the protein CATSRDLGQNYEQYF.

The CDR3 DNA sequence: TGTGCCAGCAGCGGACTAGCGGGGGGCACCTACGAGCAGTACTTC. It is translated as CASSGLAGGTYEQYF. The chain uses TRBV9 and TRBJ2-7; 13 bases align to TRBD2. Looked up from germline, CDR1 is SGDLS and CDR2 is YYNGEE. CDR3 length equals 15 residues. The V segment lost 3 bases and the J segment 2 bases; nucleotides outside the gene matches: 2.